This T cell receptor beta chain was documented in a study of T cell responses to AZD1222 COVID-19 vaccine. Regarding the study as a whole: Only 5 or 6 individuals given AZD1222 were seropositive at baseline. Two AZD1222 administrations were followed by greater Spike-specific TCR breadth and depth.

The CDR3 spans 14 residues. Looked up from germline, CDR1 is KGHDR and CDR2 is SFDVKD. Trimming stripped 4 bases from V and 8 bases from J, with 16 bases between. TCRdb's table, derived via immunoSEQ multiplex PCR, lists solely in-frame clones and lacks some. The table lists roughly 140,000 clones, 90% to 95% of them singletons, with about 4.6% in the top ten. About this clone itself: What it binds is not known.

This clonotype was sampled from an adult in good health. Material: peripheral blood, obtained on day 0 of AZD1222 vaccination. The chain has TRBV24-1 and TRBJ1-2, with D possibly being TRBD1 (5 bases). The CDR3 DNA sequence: TGTGCCACCAGTGACCCGAGCCAGACAGTGGGCTACACCTTC. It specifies CATSDPSQTVGYTF.